The 18 T cell receptor beta chains below come from one sample, sequenced in a study of blood T cell repertoires in COVID-19. Clones were read by immunoSEQ multiplex PCR, and TCRdb kept only the in-frame ones, dropping some. The table shows approximately 96,000 clones, with 90% occurring only once. Sequencing input: peripheral blood. The receptor source for this set is a man in his sixties with acute or convalescent COVID-19.

The chain links TRBV9 to TRBJ2-3; 8 bases match TRBD2. Trimming removed 4 bases from V and 6 bases from J; junction bases left unmatched: 4. CDR1 is SGDLS, CDR2 YYNGEE, per germline. The CDR3 covers 13 residues. CDR3 in DNA: TGTGCCAGCAGCACTTCGGGAGGGGATACGCAGTATTTT. It is translated as CASSTSGGDTQYF.

This clone has more than one count but fewer than ten. The V call is TRBV4-2, the J call TRBJ1-5, with a possible D match to TRBD1 (5 bases). Germline CDR1 and CDR2: LGHNA and YNFKEQ. The CDR3 runs 14 residues. V lost 0 bases to trimming and J lost 6 bases, with 9 bases between them. This chain's CDR3 is CASSQDWGSQPQHF. In DNA, the CDR3 is TGTGCCAGCAGCCAAGATTGGGGCAGTCAGCCCCAGCATTTT.

The rearrangement uses TRBV11-3 and TRBJ2-1, with D possibly matching TRBD1 (6 bases). With 4 bases removed from V and 10 bases from J, the gap between germline ends came to 17 bases. The germline CDR1 and CDR2 sequences are SGHNT and YENEEA. The CDR3 consists of 14 residues. The CDR3 DNA is TGTGCCAGCAGCTCCGCCCTCAGGGGAAGGGAGCAGTTCTTC. Its translation is CASSSALRGREQFF.

V usage is TRBV18 and J usage is TRBJ2-2; 9 bases are shared with TRBD1. The V gene end was trimmed by 2 bases and the J gene end by 6 bases; junction bases not matched to a gene: 1. The germline CDR1 and CDR2 sequences are KGHSH and LQKENI. CDR3 length equals 14 residues. This chain's CDR3 is CASSPDRGAGELFF. DNA for the CDR3: TGTGCCAGCTCACCAGACAGGGGGGCCGGGGAGCTGTTTTTT. Full variable domain (rest looked up from reference TRBV18 and TRBJ2-2): NAGVMQNPRHLVRRRGQEARLRCSPMKGHSHVYWYRQLPEEGLKFMVYLQKENIIDESGMPKERFSAEFPKEGPSILRIQQVVRGDSAAYFCASSPDRGAGELFFGEGSRLTVL.

The V gene is TRBV3-1 (or the pseudogene TRBV3-2), the J gene TRBJ2-7; 8 positions match TRBD2. The germline gives CDR1 LGHDT, CDR2 YNNKEL (reference sequence). This CDR3 region has 14 residues. V lost 5 bases, J lost 0 bases, and 3 bases stayed unmatched. This CDR3 reads CASSSGSYSYEQYF. CDR3 DNA sequence: TGTGCCAGCAGCAGCGGGAGTTACTCCTACGAGCAGTACTTC.

In regard to this clone: Other nucleotide sequences from this sample produce the same CDR3. The J gene is TRBJ1-4, the V gene TRBV9; perhaps TRBD1 as D (5 bases). This CDR3 has 15 residues. CDR1 is SGDLS, CDR2 YYNGEE, per germline. V lost 0 bases and J 3 bases, leaving 9 bases between the germline ends. The CDR3 here is CASSVGVGPNEKLFF. The CDR3 nucleotides read TGTGCCAGCAGCGTAGGGGTGGGGCCTAATGAAAAACTGTTTTTT.

The chain has TRBV4-3 and TRBJ1-2, with D perhaps matching TRBD1 (6 bases). The CDR3 contains 15 residues. The germline V and J ends were trimmed by 1 base and 3 bases, with 12 bases remaining between them. Germline lookup yields CDR1 LGHNA and CDR2 YSLEER. The CDR3 sequence: CASSQASGVDYGYTF. The CDR3, as DNA: TGCGCCAGCAGCCAAGCGTCAGGGGTGGACTATGGCTACACCTTC.

A single count supports this clone. This chain connects TRBV18 to TRBJ1-1; D may be TRBD1 (6 bases). The CDR3 covers 18 residues. V lost 0 bases to trimming and J lost 0 bases, with 17 bases between them. Per the germline V gene, CDR1 is KGHSH and CDR2 is LQKENI. CDR3 region: CASSPPRAGGALNTEAFF. The CDR3 DNA is TGTGCCAGCTCACCACCGCGGGCGGGGGGGGCTTTGAACACTGAAGCTTTCTTT.

The rearrangement joins TRBV10-1 to TRBJ1-1, with 11 bases aligning to TRBD1. From germline, CDR1 is WNHNN and CDR2 SYGVQD (reference sequence). This CDR3 region has 18 residues. V was clipped by 8 bases and J by 1 base; unmatched bases: 15. CDR3 residues: CASPGTGTGGDWNTEAFF. Written as DNA, the CDR3 is TGCGCCAGCCCTGGGACCGGGACAGGGGGTGATTGGAACACTGAAGCTTTCTTT.

This clone has just one count. J is TRBJ2-7 and V is TRBV19; 9 bases are shared with TRBD1. The CDR3 spans 14 residues. Trimming took 7 bases from V and 2 from J; bases not matched to a gene: 6. Per germline, CDR1 LNHDA and CDR2 SQIVND (reference sequence). CDR3 nucleotides: TGTGCCAGTAATCTGGGACAGGGACCCTACGAGCAGTACTTC. Translation gives CASNLGQGPYEQYF.

This chain links TRBV4-1 with TRBJ1-1; 11 bases match TRBD1. After removal of 8 bases from V and 5 bases from J, the junction contained 10 bases not matched to a gene. The CDR3 sequence is 15 residues long. CDR1 and CDR2 from the germline V gene are MGHRA and YSYEKL. The CDR3 region has the DNA TGCGCCAGCGGGCGGACAGGGGGCGCGAGGACTGAAGCTTTCTTT. This codes for CASGRTGGARTEAFF.

The rearrangement links TRBV11-2 to TRBJ1-3; TRBD1 is a possible D gene (5 bases). Looked up from germline, CDR1 is SGHAT and CDR2 is FQNNGV. V shed 2 bases and J shed 1 base, with 12 bases lying between them. There are 16 residues in the CDR3. CDR3 sequence: CASSLTTVPSGNTIYF. The CDR3 DNA reads as TGTGCCAGCAGCTTAACGACAGTTCCTTCTGGAAACACCATATATTTT.

V usage is TRBV24-1 and J usage is TRBJ1-1; no definite D call. With 2 bases removed from V and 2 bases from J, the gap between germline ends came to 8 bases. The germline gives CDR1 KGHDR, CDR2 SFDVKD. This CDR3 comprises 14 residues. This CDR3 reads CATSDSGGNTEAFF. DNA for the CDR3: TGTGCCACCAGTGATTCGGGTGGAAACACTGAAGCTTTCTTT.

This clone was picked up a small number of times. The rearrangement joins TRBV3-1 (or the pseudogene TRBV3-2) to TRBJ1-6; 8 nucleotides line up with TRBD1. Per germline, CDR1 LGHDT and CDR2 YNNKEL (reference sequence). J gave up 7 bases and V 6 bases, and 11 bases lay outside the gene matches. CDR3 length equals 16 residues. CDR3 in amino acids: CASRPETTGVNSPLHF. CDR3 nucleotides: TGTGCCAGCAGACCCGAGACGACAGGGGTAAATTCACCCCTCCACTTT.

V usage is TRBV29-1 and J usage is TRBJ1-2; 8 nucleotides align to TRBD1. Germline assignment: CDR1 SQVTM and CDR2 ANQGSEA. The CDR3 covers 13 residues. V shed 1 base and J 7 bases; nucleotides not matched to a gene: 5. The CDR3 is CSVEAQGAVGYTF. The CDR3 coding sequence is TGCAGCGTTGAAGCGCAGGGGGCGGTTGGCTACACCTTC.

This chain links TRBV7-9 with TRBJ2-7; maybe TRBD1 (7 bases). The germline V gene encodes CDR1 SEHNR and CDR2 FQNEAQ (reference sequence). Trimming pared 1 base from V and 2 bases from J, leaving 15 bases between. The CDR3 length is 16 residues. The CDR3 DNA sequence: TGTGCCAGCAGCTTAGTGGCGGGACAGAAAACCTACGAGCAGTACTTC. It yields the protein CASSLVAGQKTYEQYF.

This clone was recorded once. The chain recombines TRBV7-3 with TRBJ1-1, with D possibly being TRBD1 (6 bases). V was shortened by 4 bases and J by 6 bases, with 12 bases between the two germline ends. CDR3 length equals 13 residues. Germline CDR1 and CDR2: SGHTA and FQGTGA. The CDR3 protein is CASSSYQGSEAFF. In DNA form, the CDR3 reads TGTGCCAGCAGCTCGTACCAGGGGTCTGAAGCTTTCTTT.

The CDR3 loop is CASSSGQLAQGVNEQFF. The CDR3 region has the DNA TGTGCCAGCAGCTCCGGCCAACTGGCACAGGGGGTCAATGAGCAGTTCTTC. The chain joins TRBV7-9 to TRBJ2-1; TRBD1 aligns across 8 bases. Losses at the gene ends were 4 bases for V and 6 bases for J; bases not matched to a gene: 14. Germline V lookup: CDR1 SEHNR, CDR2 FQNEAQ (reference sequence). The CDR3 runs 17 residues.